These T cell receptor beta chains were read from a single sample in a study of cytomegalovirus exposure and HLA in healthy donors. Profiling relied on immunoSEQ multiplex PCR, and the TCRdb table lists in-frame clones only, not all of them. The table lists 110,000 to 150,000 clones, 60% to 85% of them singletons. Source material: PBMCs. These receptors all come from a male donor in good health and CMV-seronegative. Both conserved end residues are part of each CDR3. A D gene is named only where the DNA matches it firmly. Some rows mark clone size as missing; the rest say once, few, many or name a class of expanded clone.

J gene	D gene	clone size	V gene	CDR3 DNA	CDR3 protein
TRBJ2-7	TRBD2	-	TRBV29-1	TGCAGCGTTGAAGACGGGCGGGAGGGGGTCGAGCAGTACTTC	CSVEDGREGVEQYF
TRBJ2-3	-	few	TRBV6-5	TGTGCCAGCAAGACAGCTTCCACAGATACGCAGTATTTT	CASKTASTDTQYF
TRBJ2-7	TRBD2	-	TRBV5-6	TGTGCCAGCAGCTTGGCCACTAGCGGAAGCTCCTACGAGCAGTACTTC	CASSLATSGSSYEQYF
TRBJ2-3	-	few	TRBV6-1	TGTGCCAGCAGTGAAGCACTAGCCCCCACAGATACGCAGTATTTT	CASSEALAPTDTQYF
TRBJ1-1	-	-	TRBV5-4	TGTGCCAGCAGCTCTTGGTCGTCAGTTCACACTGAAGCTTTCTTT	CASSSWSSVHTEAFF
TRBJ2-7	-	-	TRBV5-1	TGCGCCAGCAGCTTGCAGGGTCGGTACGAGCAGTACTTC	CASSLQGRYEQYF
TRBJ2-1	TRBD2	few	TRBV5-1	TGCGCCAGCAGCTTGTTGGGACTAGCGGGAGGGCCGGGTTACAATGAGCAGTTCTTC	CASSLLGLAGGPGYNEQFF
TRBJ2-3	TRBD1	-	TRBV6-5	TGTGCCAGCAGTCCGGACAGGGCTCCAGATACGCAGTATTTT	CASSPDRAPDTQYF
TRBJ2-1	TRBD2	-	TRBV12-5	TGTGCGAAAAGGGATAGCGGGGGGGACGAGCAGTTCTTC	CAKRDSGGDEQFF
TRBJ1-5	-	-	TRBV7-9	TGTGCCAGCAGCTCGAAAGGGGGAGATCAGCCCCAGCATTTT	CASSSKGGDQPQHF
TRBJ1-1	TRBD1	few	TRBV7-6	TGTGCCAGCAGCCGGACAGGGGGCGTCTTTACTGAAGCTTTCTTT	CASSRTGGVFTEAFF
TRBJ1-2	-	-	TRBV5-1	TGCGCCAGCAGCTTGGCCACCGACAGGCCCTATGGCTACACCTTC	CASSLATDRPYGYTF
TRBJ2-2	-	-	TRBV19	TGTGCCAGTAGTATAGGGGTTCAGGGCGGGGAGCTGTTTTTT	CASSIGVQGGELFF
TRBJ1-1	-	-	TRBV7-9	TGTGCCAGCAGTCATCCGTATGCGGGGACTGAAGCTTTCTTT	CASSHPYAGTEAFF
TRBJ2-7	-	-	TRBV4-1	TGCGCCAGCAGCCAATCTTCGGACTGGAGCTCCTACGAGCAGTACTTC	CASSQSSDWSSYEQYF
TRBJ2-3	TRBD2	-	TRBV27	TGTGCCAGCAGTTGGATAGCGGGGCCTGGGGATACGCAGTATTTT	CASSWIAGPGDTQYF
TRBJ2-1	-	few	TRBV2	TGTGCCAGCTTTTGGCAGGGCGGCAATGAGCAGTTCTTC	CASFWQGGNEQFF
TRBJ1-6	TRBD1	-	TRBV11-1	TGTGCCAGCAGCTCATTATCGACAGGGGGCGCTCGATCACCCCTCCACTTT	CASSSLSTGGARSPLHF
TRBJ2-7	-	few	TRBV29-1	TGCAGCGTCCAACAGGTTTACGAGCAGTACTTC	CSVQQVYEQYF
TRBJ2-7	-	-	TRBV4-1	TGCGCCAGCAGCCAAAGGGTGGGAGACCGGGCCCGATACGAGCAGTACTTC	CASSQRVGDRARYEQYF
TRBJ2-3	-	-	TRBV7-2	TGTGCCAGCAGGAAAGGAGAAGACACGCAGTATTTT	CASRKGEDTQYF
TRBJ2-3	-	-	TRBV9	TGTGCCAGCAGCCTCGTCACAGATACGCAGTATTTT	CASSLVTDTQYF
TRBJ1-5	-	-	TRBV11-2	TGTGCCAGCAGTCGACGGCCTTCCGGGAGTGGGGCCCAGCATTTT	CASSRRPSGSGAQHF
TRBJ1-5	-	-	TRBV27	TGTGCCAGCGGAATAAGGGTGGGGGCAGCACAGGGTAGCAATCAGCCCCAGCATTTT	CASGIRVGAAQGSNQPQHF
TRBJ1-2	-	-	TRBV4-1	TGCGCCAGCAGCCAAGTGGGACTACCAGGTGGCTACACCTTC	CASSQVGLPGGYTF